These 25 T cell receptor beta chains were sequenced from one sample in a study of blood T cells in healthy people across ages. Combining a sample-barcoded 5' primer with a J-beta primer mix, a second PCR ran for 7 to 11 cycles. TCRdb ran MiXCR on the 5' RACE reads and lists one entry per CDR3 protein. The sample records fewer than 800,000 distinct CDR3 sequences, 49% being singletons. Sequenced input: blood. Receptors were obtained from a woman in her fifties or sixties in good health.

The chain uses TRBV12-3 or TRBV12-4 and TRBJ2-3; D is undetermined. The V end lost 6 bases, the J end lost 5 bases, and 27 bases lay between the germline ends. The CDR3 contains 18 residues. CDR3 region: CASSPLITGWGLEDTQYF. The CDR3 coding sequence is TGTGCCAGCAGCCCCCTAATCACCGGTTGGGGTCTGGAAGATACGCAGTATTTT.

CDR3 in DNA: TGTGCCAGCAGGAATACAGGGTTCCCCGAGCAGTACTTC. It is translated as CASRNTGFPEQYF. The chain has TRBV6-5 and TRBJ2-5; D is possibly TRBD1 (6 bases). The J call is uncertain, as TRBJ2-7 better fits the DNA end. CDR3 length: 13 amino acids. The V gene's germline CDR1 is MNHEY and CDR2 SVGAGI.

The CDR3 loop is CAVALAGYEQYF. In DNA form, the CDR3 reads TGTGCCGTCGCACTAGCGGGATACGAGCAGTACTTC. J is TRBJ2-4 and V is TRBV10-3, with TRBD2 matching over 10 bases. The J call may be mistaken, given a closer DNA end match to TRBJ2-7. The CDR3 length is 12 residues. Germline V gene lookup returns CDR1 ENHRY and CDR2 SYGVKD.

The chain carries TRBV24-1 and TRBJ2-5; D is perhaps TRBD1 (6 bases). V lost 2 bases, J lost 5 bases, and 14 bases lay in between. Germline CDR1 KGHDR, CDR2 SFDVKD. This CDR3 has 15 residues. In DNA form, the CDR3 reads TGTGCCACCAGTGATTCGTCCACAGGGTTGGAGACCCAGTACTTC. This sequence encodes CATSDSSTGLETQYF.

The rearrangement joins TRBV6-1 to TRBJ2-7; 9 positions agree with TRBD1. Trimming removed 8 bases from V and 0 bases from J; junction bases left unmatched: 5. CDR1 and CDR2 from the germline V gene are MNHNS and SASEGT. CDR3 length equals 14 residues. Written as DNA, the CDR3 is TGTGCCAGCCTGTGGGACAGGGACTCCTACGAGCAGTACTTC. Its protein is CASLWDRDSYEQYF.

The J gene is TRBJ1-2, the V gene TRBV4-3; 7 nucleotides line up with TRBD1. J was trimmed by 2 bases and V by 3 bases; bases with no gene match: 6. The CDR3 sequence is 15 residues long. Germline V lookup: CDR1 LGHNA, CDR2 YSLEER. The CDR3 is CASSQGDRPNYGYTF. The CDR3 region has the DNA TGCGCCAGCAGCCAGGGGGACAGACCCAACTATGGCTACACCTTC.

The table lists this clonotype with a few counts. The genes are TRBV5-6 and TRBJ2-3; 10 bases line up with TRBD1. There are 14 residues in the CDR3. The J segment lost 6 bases and the V segment lost 4 bases, leaving 5 bases of the junction unmatched. Germline V gene lookup returns CDR1 SGHDT and CDR2 YYEEEE. The CDR3 nucleotides are TGTGCCAGCAGCCGAAGGACAGGGGGGGATACGCAGTATTTT. Protein product: CASSRRTGGDTQYF.

The chain has TRBV11-2 and TRBJ1-2; TRBD1 matches at 9 bases. Germline V lookup: CDR1 SGHAT, CDR2 FQNNGV. The junction had 8 bases not matched to a gene; V was cut back by 5 bases and J by 4 bases. The CDR3 is made up of 15 amino acids. As DNA, the CDR3 is TGTGCCAGCAGCCCCAGGACAGGGGTCGGCTATGGCTACACCTTC. This translates into CASSPRTGVGYGYTF. The whole variable domain, filled in from reference TRBV11-2 and TRBJ1-2, reads EAGVAQSPRYKIIEKRQSVAFWCNPISGHATLYWYQQILGQGPKLLIQFQNNGVVDDSQLPKDRFSAERLKGVDSTLKIQPAKLEDSAVYLCASSPRTGVGYGYTFGSGTRLTVV.

This clonotype showed up just a few times. This chain joins TRBV29-1 and TRBJ1-2; the D gene is possibly TRBD1 (5 bases). The CDR3 runs 14 residues. V shed 6 bases and J shed 0 bases, with 14 bases lying between them. CDR1 SQVTM and CDR2 ANQGSEA come from the germline V gene. The CDR3 DNA sequence: TGCAGCGTCGAGGGCGGGGGGGCTAACTATGGCTACACCTTC. As protein: CSVEGGGANYGYTF. The whole variable domain, filled in from reference TRBV29-1 and TRBJ1-2, reads SAVISQKPSRDICQRGTSLTIQCQVDSQVTMMFWYRQQPGQSLTLIATANQGSEATYESGFVIDKFPISRPNLTFSTLTVSNMSPEDSSIYLCSVEGGGANYGYTFGSGTRLTVV.

This clonotype occurred a few times. The rearrangement joins TRBV27 to TRBJ2-3; D may be TRBD2 (5 bases). Germline CDR1 reads MNHEY; CDR2 reads SMNVEV (reference sequence). The CDR3 runs to 14 residues. The V and J ends lost 2 bases and 2 bases respectively, with 8 bases between them. The CDR3 coding sequence is TGTGCCAGCAGTTTAACCGGGAACACAGATACGCAGTATTTT. Amino acids: CASSLTGNTDTQYF.

The chain links TRBV6-5 to TRBJ1-4; no reliable D call. The V gene's germline CDR1 is MNHEY and CDR2 SVGAGI. The CDR3 is 16 residues long. Between the trimmed V and J ends, which lost 0 bases and 2 bases, there was a span of 10 bases. CDR3 DNA: TGTGCCAGCAGTTACTCGTGGCCTGCTACTAATGAAAAACTGTTTTTT. Its translation: CASSYSWPATNEKLFF.

The rearrangement uses TRBV6-1 and TRBJ2-4, with D unresolved. The DNA matches TRBJ2-7 better at its end, which makes the J call doubtful. CDR1 and CDR2 from the germline V gene are MNHNS and SASEGT. The CDR3 runs to 13 residues. Here the CDR3 reads CASLSLAGDEQYF. The DNA of the CDR3 is TGTGCCAGCCTTTCATTGGCCGGAGACGAGCAGTACTTC.

This clonotype was recorded a few times. The chain couples TRBV28 to TRBJ2-5; no reliable D call. CDR3 size: 13 residues. Trimming removed 8 bases from V and 2 bases from J, with 12 bases in between. Germline V lookup: CDR1 MDHEN, CDR2 SYDVKM. The CDR3 bases are TGTGCCAGCTCCTCGGACCTACAAGAGACCCAGTACTTC. As protein: CASSSDLQETQYF.

This CDR3 is CASSLYSGVDIQYF. The CDR3 region has the DNA TGTGCCAGCAGCTTGTACAGCGGAGTTGACATTCAGTACTTC. The chain links TRBV5-4 to TRBJ2-4, with D tentatively TRBD2 (5 bases). The CDR3 has 14 amino acids. Germline V lookup: CDR1 SGHNT, CDR2 YYREEE (reference sequence). The V end lost 1 base, the J end lost 8 bases, and 13 bases lay between the germline ends.

This clonotype came up many times. CDR3 residues: CASGGQGAYTEAFF. CDR3 bases: TGTGCCAGCGGGGGACAGGGGGCCTACACTGAAGCTTTCTTT. The V call is TRBV2, the J call TRBJ1-1; 12 bases line up with TRBD1. Germline V gene sequence: CDR1 SNHLY, CDR2 FYNNEI. This CDR3 spans 14 amino acids. Germline trimming cut 8 bases from V and 3 bases from J; bases unmatched to any gene: 4.

The CDR3 DNA follows: TGTGCCAGCAGCCAGGACAATCAGCCCCAGCATTTT. It yields the protein CASSQDNQPQHF. V gene TRBV4-2 combines with J gene TRBJ1-5, with D uncertain. There are 12 residues in the CDR3. V was clipped by 3 bases and J by 3 bases, with 3 bases between them. Germline V gene lookup returns CDR1 LGHNA and CDR2 YNFKEQ.

V gene TRBV7-2 combines with J gene TRBJ1-2; the D is unclear. CDR3 length: 14 residues. The V end lost 4 bases, the J end lost 4 bases, and 13 bases lay between the germline ends. Germline V CDR1 and CDR2: SGHTA, FQGNSA. CDR3 sequence: CASSSQASSYGYTF. In DNA, the CDR3 is TGTGCCAGCAGCTCCCAGGCTAGTTCCTATGGCTACACCTTC.

As for this clonotype: A much larger clone sits a single nucleotide away, making a read error possible. The chain carries TRBV4-1 and TRBJ2-4; D is undetermined. Judging by the DNA end, TRBJ2-7 fits better; the J call may be wrong. The CDR3 is 13 residues long. CDR1 and CDR2 from the germline V gene are MGHRA and YSYEKL. The CDR3: CASSQDMAYEQYF. CDR3 nucleotide sequence: TGCGCCAGCAGCCAAGATATGGCCTACGAGCAGTACTTC.

The rearrangement links TRBV7-9 to TRBJ2-2; D uncertain. Trimming took off 5 bases at V and 6 bases at J, with 13 bases between the two ends. Germline assignment: CDR1 SEHNR and CDR2 FQNEAQ (reference sequence). The length of the CDR3 is 14 residues. CDR3 region: CASSLQQTAGELFF. CDR3 DNA: TGTGCCAGCAGCCTTCAACAGACGGCCGGGGAGCTGTTTTTT. Full variable domain (missing parts from reference TRBV7-9 and TRBJ2-2): DTGVSQNPRHKITKRGQNVTFRCDPISEHNRLYWYRQTLGQGPEFLTYFQNEAQLEKSRLLSDRFSAERPKGSFSTLEIQRTEQGDSAMYLCASSLQQTAGELFFGEGSRLTVL.

In its sample, this clonotype was seen a few times. The CDR3 here is CASSHAGGGSFNYGYTF. CDR3 coding DNA: TGCGCCAGCAGCCATGCTGGGGGGGGCTCCTTTAACTATGGCTACACCTTC. The rearrangement joins TRBV4-1 to TRBJ1-2, with D tentatively TRBD1 (6 bases). Per the germline V gene, CDR1 is MGHRA and CDR2 is YSYEKL. This CDR3 contains 17 residues. V lost 3 bases and J 1 base, leaving 18 bases between the germline ends.

There are a few counts of this clonotype. The chain has TRBV18 and TRBJ1-4; 8 bases are shared with TRBD1. V was pared by 6 bases and J by 6 bases, with 6 bases of the junction left unmatched. The CDR3 contains 14 residues. Looked up from germline, CDR1 is KGHSH and CDR2 is LQKENI. The CDR3 sequence: CASSSGTGDEKLFF. The CDR3 DNA sequence: TGTGCCAGCTCTTCCGGGACAGGAGATGAAAAACTGTTTTTT.

This rearrangement joins TRBV28 to TRBJ2-1, with 9 bases matching TRBD2. The CDR3 runs to 15 residues. The germline CDR1 and CDR2 sequences are MDHEN and SYDVKM. The V gene end was trimmed by 5 bases and the J gene end by 6 bases; junction bases not matched to a gene: 8. The CDR3 bases are TGTGCCAGCAGTCGTAGCGGGAGTGTCCTCAATGAGCAGTTCTTC. Translation gives CASSRSGSVLNEQFF.

The chain has TRBV2 and TRBJ2-7, with TRBD2 identical over 12 bases. Losses at the gene ends were 2 bases for V and 7 bases for J; bases not matched to a gene: 6. The germline gives CDR1 SNHLY, CDR2 FYNNEI. This CDR3 contains 15 residues. The CDR3 sequence: CASSEMGLAGVEQYF. CDR3 bases: TGTGCCAGCAGTGAAATGGGACTAGCGGGTGTAGAGCAGTACTTC.

As DNA, the CDR3 is TGCAGCGTCAAGGGGCGCCTGGGCACTGAAGCTTTCTTT. It specifies CSVKGRLGTEAFF. The chain carries TRBV29-1 and TRBJ1-1, with D possibly matching TRBD1 (5 bases). CDR3 length equals 13 residues. CDR1 SQVTM and CDR2 ANQGSEA come from the germline V gene. V was cut by 6 bases and J by 4 bases, with 15 bases left in between.

V usage is TRBV4-3 and J usage is TRBJ2-1; 7 nucleotides match TRBD2. Trimming took 0 bases from V and 8 from J; bases not matched to a gene: 13. Germline-derived CDR1 and CDR2 are LGHNA and YSLEER. This CDR3 contains 17 residues. CDR3 coding DNA: TGCGCCAGCAGCCAAGAAGTCGCGGGAGTGAGAGCCCATGAGCAGTTCTTC. Encoded protein: CASSQEVAGVRAHEQFF.